This is a list of T cell receptor gamma chains from one sample in a study of intestinal T cells in coeliac disease. TCRdb redid clone calling on the multiplex PCR reads using CATT. The table has 720 or so gamma-chain clones, 57% seen once. Sequencing input: a duodenal biopsy. These receptors all come from a human donor who served as a control with a normal duodenal biopsy, not a healthy volunteer. CDR3s include the opening cysteine and the closing phenylalanine or tryptophan. The order of the fields is J gene, clone size, V gene, CDR3 DNA, CDR3 protein. A row's size may be missing; if present it is once, few, many or a size class.

>TRGJP2|NA|TRGV8
TGTGCCACCTGGGATATGAGATATCCCTTAGTTAGTGATTGGATCAAGACGTTT
CATWDMRYPLVSDWIKTF
>TRGJP2|NA|TRGV2
TGTGCCACCCCACGACTGGCCTCTCCCGTCAGTAGTGATTGGATCAAGACGTTT
CATPRLASPVSSDWIKTF
>TRGJP1|NA|TRGV11
TGTGCCTGCTGGATTAGGAGAAGTTGTTGGTTCAAGATATTT
CACWIRRSCWFKIF
>TRGJP1|once|TRGV4
TGTGCCACCTGGGGACGGGGCGAGGGGGGGGACGGGTTCAAGATATTT
CATWGRGEGGDGFKIF
>TRGJP1|NA|TRGV8
TGTGCCAGCCATATATCCACTGGTTCGGTTAAGATATTT
CASHISTGSVKIF
>TRGJ1/TRGJ2|NA|TRGV10
TGTGCTGCGTGGGATTTGATCTCTGGGGATTATTATAAGAAACTCTTT
CAAWDLISGDYYKKLF
>TRGJ1/TRGJ2|NA|TRGV11
TGTGCCTGCCCAATCCCGAATTATTATAAGAAACTCTTT
CACPIPNYYKKLF
>TRGJP1|NA|TRGV3
TGTGCCACCTTGGGACTAAGAACCACTGGTTGGTTCAAGATATTT
CATLGLRTTGWFKIF
>TRGJ1/TRGJ2|NA|TRGV4
TGTGCCACTGGGATGGGCGAGAATTATTATAAGAAACTCTTT
CATGMGENYYKKLF
>TRGJP2|large|TRGV2
TGTGCCACCTGGGACGGGCCCTTGGGGTATAGTAGTGATTGGATCAAGACGTTT
CATWDGPLGYSSDWIKTF
>TRGJ1/TRGJ2|NA|TRGV8
TGTGCCACCTGGCGATATAGCAATTATTATAAGAAACTCTTT
CATWRYSNYYKKLF
>TRGJP1|NA|TRGV4
TGTGCCACCTGGGACTGGGCTTGCTGGTTCAAGATATTT
CATWDWACWFKIF
>TRGJ1/TRGJ2|NA|TRGV3
TGTGCCACCTGGGACTACATTATAAAGAAACTCTTT
CATWDYIIKKLF
>TRGJ1/TRGJ2|NA|TRGV11
TGTGCCTGCTGGATTACCCCTCGGGAGAAACTCTTT
CACWITPREKLF
>TRGJ1/TRGJ2|NA|TRGV8
TGTGCCACTTGGGACATACAGAATTATTATAAGAAACTCTTT
CATWDIQNYYKKLF
>TRGJP1|few|TRGV11
TGTGCCTGCTGGATTAGGATGAAGTGTTGGTTCAAGATATTT
CACWIRMKCWFKIF
>TRGJ1/TRGJ2|NA|TRGV8
TGTGCCACCTGGGATAGATGGTATTATTATAAGAAACTCTTT
CATWDRWYYYKKLF
>TRGJ1/TRGJ2|hyperexpanded|TRGV3
TGTGCCACCTGGGACACGTTTTATTATAAGAAACTCTTT
CATWDTFYYKKLF
>TRGJP1|NA|TRGV8
TGTGCCAGCCTATACCACGGTTGGTTCAAGATATTT
CASLYHGWFKIF
>TRGJP1|NA|TRGV10
TGTGCTGCGTGGGATTATTGGTGCCCTGGTTGGTTCAAGATATTT
CAAWDYWCPGWFKIF
>TRGJP1|NA|TRGV4
TGTGCCACCTGGGGACGGGCCACTGGTTGGTTCAAGATATTT
CATWGRATGWFKIF
>TRGJ1/TRGJ2|NA|TRGV3
TGTGCCACCTGGGACTTGACTTTCCCTGGGAAACTCTTT
CATWDLTFPGKLF
>TRGJ1/TRGJ2|NA|TRGV10
TGTGCTGCGTGGGATTTTGGGGGTAATTATAAGAAACTCTTT
CAAWDFGGNYKKLF
>TRGJP1|NA|TRGV8
TGTGCCACCTGGGGCTGGCCTCAACTGGTTGGGTTCAAGATATTT
CATWGWPQLVGFKIF
>TRGJ1/TRGJ2|NA|TRGV8
TGTGCCACCTGGGATATATTCAGCCCCGTCATTTATTATAAGAAACTCTTT
CATWDIFSPVIYYKKLF
>TRGJP1|few|TRGV8
TGTGCACCTGGGATAGGCAGTGATGGTTGGTTCAAGATATTT
CAPGIGSDGWFKIF
>TRGJ1/TRGJ2|few|TRGV5
TGTGCCACCTGGACAGGCCCGAATTATTATAAGAAACTCTTT
CATWTGPNYYKKLF
>TRGJP1|once|TRGV10
TGTGCTGCGTGGGACTCCTCACTTGGTTGGTTCAAGATATTT
CAAWDSSLGWFKIF
>TRGJP2|NA|TRGV3
TGTGCCGACCTGGGACAGGCCAAAGGTTGGATCAAGACGTTT
CADLGQAKGWIKTF
>TRGJ1/TRGJ2|NA|TRGV4
TGTGCCACCTGGGATGGGTCCAGGAATTATTATAAGAAACTCTTT
CATWDGSRNYYKKLF
>TRGJ1/TRGJ2|few|TRGV11
TGTGCCTGCTGGATTAGGTTGAGGGTTTATTATAAGAAACTCTTT
CACWIRLRVYYKKLF
>TRGJ1/TRGJ2|few|TRGV11
TGTGCCTGCTGGATTAGGGTGAGGGTTTATTATAAGAAACTCTTT
CACWIRVRVYYKKLF
>TRGJ1/TRGJ2|once|TRGV9
TGTGCCTTGTGGGAGGGTGTCCCTTTAACCCCTTTTTATTATAAGAAACTCTTT
CALWEGVPLTPFYYKKLF
>TRGJP1|NA|TRGV10
TGTGCTGCGTGGGATGAGAATTTTAGTGGTTGGTTCAAGATATTT
CAAWDENFSGWFKIF
>TRGJP1|large|TRGV4
TGTGCCACCTGGGACGTCCGTCGGTTCAAGATATTT
CATWDVRRFKIF
>TRGJ1/TRGJ2|NA|TRGV11
NA
CTTVPAGLGTGHKKLF
>TRGJP1|NA|TRGV9
TGTGCGCCTGTGGGAGATACAACCACTGGTTGGTTCAAGATATTT
CAPVGDTTTGWFKIF
>TRGJP2|NA|TRGV2
TGTGCCACCTGGACGGTAAGAGAGCCTCTTGATTGGATCAAGACGTTT
CATWTVREPLDWIKTF
>TRGJ1/TRGJ2|few|TRGV8
TGTGCCACCCCCAGGGGGAAACTCTTT
CATPRGKLF
>TRGJ1/TRGJ2|NA|TRGV10
TGTGCTGCGTGGGATTGGTCAATTATAATGAAACTCTTT
CAAWDWSIIMKLF
>TRGJP1|NA|TRGV8
TGTGCCCAGCCATATACCACTGGTTGGTTCAAGATATTT
CAQPYTTGWFKIF
>TRGJ1/TRGJ2|NA|TRGV5
TGTGCCACTGGGACAGGCCCGAATTATTATAAGAAACTCTTT
CATGTGPNYYKKLF
>TRGJP1|few|TRGV11
TGTGCCTGCTGGATTAGGAGAAGTGTTGGTTTCAAGATATTT
CACWIRRSVGFKIF
>TRGJP1|NA|TRGV4
TGTGCCACCGTGGGAGCGGGGCGAGGGGGGACGGTTCGGAAGATATTT
CATVGAGRGGTVRKIF
>TRGJP1|hyperexpanded|TRGV8
TGTGCCACCTGGGATTCGGTTGGTTGGTTCAAGATATTT
CATWDSVGWFKIF
>TRGJP1|NA|TRGV4
TGTGCCACCTGGGACGGCCCGGCGAATACCACTGGTTGGTTCAAGATATTT
CATWDGPANTTGWFKIF
>TRGJ1/TRGJ2|NA|TRGV2
TGTGCCACCTGGGACGGGATTTTAAGTAAACTCTTT
CATWDGILSKLF
>TRGJ1/TRGJ2|NA|TRGV9
TGTGCCGATTGTGGGAAGGAGTATAAGAAACTCTTT
CADCGKEYKKLF
>TRGJ1/TRGJ2|NA|TRGV4
TGTGCACCTGGATGTTATTATAAGAAACTCTTT
CAPGCYYKKLF
>TRGJP1|NA|TRGV3
TGTGCCACCTTGGGACAGAGGTACCACTTGGTTGGTTTCAAGATATTT
CATLGQRYHLVGFKIF
>TRGJP2|few|TRGV3
TGTGCCACCTGGGACAGGCCAAAGGTTGGATCAAAGACGTTT
CATWDRPKVGSKTF
>TRGJP1|few|TRGV3
TGTGCCACCTGGGACAGTACAACTGGTTGGTTCAAGATATTT
CATWDSTTGWFKIF
>TRGJP2|NA|TRGV3
TGTGCCACCTGGACAGGTTCAGATTGGATCAAGACGTTT
CATWTGSDWIKTF
>TRGJ1/TRGJ2|NA|TRGV10
TGTGCTGCGTGGGAATTTTATTATAAGAAACTCTTT
CAAWEFYYKKLF
>TRGJ1/TRGJ2|NA|TRGV4
TGTGCCACCTTGGGATTGACCGGTAAAAATTATTATAAGAAACTCTTT
CATLGLTGKNYYKKLF
>TRGJP2|NA|TRGV2
TGTGCCGACCTGGGACGGGTAGAAGTGGATTGGATCAAGACGTTT
CADLGRVEVDWIKTF
>TRGJP2|NA|TRGV2
TGTGCCACCCCACGACTGGCCCTCTCCCTCAGTAGTGATTGGATCAAGACGTTT
CATPRLALSLSSDWIKTF
>TRGJP1|few|TRGV8
TGTGCCACCTTGGGATTGGGCACTGGTTGGTTCAAGATATTT
CATLGLGTGWFKIF
>TRGJP2|once|TRGV3
TGTGCCACCTGGGGGCAGGCCAAAGGTTGGATCAAGACGTTT
CATWGQAKGWIKTF